In its sample, the clone carrying this TCR beta chain was seen many times. Its antigen is as yet unknown. The data derive from a study of T cells in Graves' hyperthyroidism and ophthalmopathy. Researchers took RNA transcripts and amplified the TCR beta CDR3 regions from them. Researchers ran a first-round RT-PCR on the TCR CDR3 using the HTBI primer set. MiXCR was run by TCRdb on the multiplex PCR reads, yielding one entry per CDR3 protein. In the table there are more than 550,000 distinct CDR3 sequences, around 16% of which are singletons. General study results and limits: Ophthalmopathy was told apart from stable hyperthyroidism by a 13 V-J model.

The receptor was isolated from a man in his forties or fifties with Graves' hyperthyroidism. Sequences were obtained from blood.

The CDR3 nucleotides read TGCAGTGCTAGACTCGGGACTAGCGGTAACTACAATGAGCAGTTCTTC. Protein sequence: CSARLGTSGNYNEQFF. This sequence joins TRBV20-1 and TRBJ2-1; 11 bases are shared with TRBD2. The trim removed 2 bases at V and 3 bases at J, leaving 6 bases unmatched. This CDR3 spans 16 amino acids. The germline V gene has CDR1 DFQATT and CDR2 SNEGSKA (reference sequence).